This is a list of T cell receptor beta chains from one sample in a study of T-cell memory formation after mild COVID-19. In TCRdb, the 5' RACE reads were re-called with MiXCR into one record per CDR3 protein. The sample lists about 430,000 distinct CDR3 sequences; under 20% were seen once. Sequencing was performed on PBMCs or a T cell subset sorted from them (not recorded which). The receptors were gathered from a young man who had mild COVID-19 (a few samples of this study predate the infection). Cell type and time point are not known. Both conserved end residues are part of each CDR3. D genes are given only for firm matches. Only some rows state a clone size, as once, few, many or a class for expanded clones.

d_call | j_call | clone_size | v_call | cdr3_nt | cdr3_aa
NA | TRBJ1-1 | few | TRBV20-1 | TGCAGTCCCCGCGGAACAGTCGAACTCACTGAAGCTTTCTTT | CSPRGTVELTEAFF
TRBD2 | TRBJ2-1 | NA | TRBV20-1 | TGCAGTGCCGCAAATAGCGGGGGGGCCTCTGAGCAGTTCTTC | CSAANSGGASEQFF
NA | TRBJ1-1 | few | TRBV5-1 | TGCGCCAGCAGCCGAGTGGGGCGCACTGAAGCTTTCTTT | CASSRVGRTEAFF
NA | TRBJ1-5 | NA | TRBV28 | TGTGCCAGCAGTTTGGGGAGTTCGGGCAATCAGCCCCAGCATTTT | CASSLGSSGNQPQHF
NA | TRBJ2-6 | NA | TRBV19 | TGTGCCAGTAATCCGGTCTCTGGGGCCAACGTCCTGACTTTC | CASNPVSGANVLTF
TRBD1 | TRBJ2-3 | NA | TRBV24-1 | TGTGCCACCAGTGAGCATCCGGGACAGGGGAGCACAGATACGCAGTATTTT | CATSEHPGQGSTDTQYF
NA | TRBJ2-3 | NA | TRBV9 | TGTGCCAGCAGCGTAGTTTGGGATAACCCGGGGCGCACAGATACGCAGTATTTT | CASSVVWDNPGRTDTQYF
TRBD1 | TRBJ1-6 | NA | TRBV28 | TGTGCCAGCAGTACCACCGGGACAGTTGCTGGGCCAAGGGCGTCCCTCCACTTT | CASSTTGTVAGPRASLHF
NA | TRBJ2-1 | NA | TRBV6-5 | TGTGCCAGCAGTTACTCTCAGGAGCAGTTCTTC | CASSYSQEQFF
NA | TRBJ2-5 | once | TRBV7-9 | TGTGCCAGCAGCTCGACATCTGTGGGGCGGGGAGTAGAGACCCAGTACTTC | CASSSTSVGRGVETQYF
NA | TRBJ1-1 | few | TRBV7-9 | TGTGCCAGCAGCCCAGCGGGGTACACTGAAGCTTTCTTT | CASSPAGYTEAFF
NA | TRBJ1-1 | few | TRBV7-6 | TGTGCCAGCAGCTTAGGGAGGGAAGCTGAAGCTTTCTTT | CASSLGREAEAFF
TRBD1 | TRBJ2-1 | NA | TRBV11-2 | TGTGCCAGCAGCCGACAGGGCGGTATAGGCGAGCAGTTCTTC | CASSRQGGIGEQFF
NA | TRBJ2-7 | few | TRBV12-5 | TGTGCTAGTGGTCCCGATTCCTACGAGCAGTACTTC | CASGPDSYEQYF
TRBD1 | TRBJ1-1 | many | TRBV5-1 | TGTGCCAGCAGCTTTACAGGGGGGAACACTGAAGCTTTCTTT | CASSFTGGNTEAFF
NA | TRBJ1-1 | few | TRBV5-1 | TGCGCCAGCAGCCCTACAGAGTACACTGAAGCTTTCTTT | CASSPTEYTEAFF
NA | TRBJ2-3 | few | TRBV9 | TGTGCCAGCAGCGAAAGCCACAGAGATACGCAGTATTTT | CASSESHRDTQYF
NA | TRBJ1-2 | few | TRBV20-1 | TGCAGTGCCACACGATCAAGCAGGGCTTCTGGGGGCTACACCTTC | CSATRSSRASGGYTF
NA | TRBJ2-5 | few | TRBV20-1 | TGCAGTGCTAGAGTTCAAAGGGGGGCCCAAGAGACCCAGTACTTC | CSARVQRGAQETQYF
TRBD2 | TRBJ2-2 | NA | TRBV24-1 | TGTGCCACCAGTGACAGCGGGGGGGGAAGTATCGGGGAGCTGTTTTTT | CATSDSGGGSIGELFF
TRBD2 | TRBJ2-1 | few | TRBV7-3 | TGTGCCAGCAGCCCGCAGGGTCGGGGGGATGAGCAGTTCTTC | CASSPQGRGDEQFF
NA | TRBJ1-3 | NA | TRBV4-2 | TGTGCCAGCAGCCCGATACAGGGAATCGGAAGAAACACCATATATTTT | CASSPIQGIGRNTIYF
NA | TRBJ1-6 | NA | TRBV20-1 | TGCAGTGCTAGAGTGCTTGGGGGCGGAGGTTCACCCCTCCACTTT | CSARVLGGGGSPLHF
NA | TRBJ2-5 | NA | TRBV7-2 | TGTGCCAGCAGCTCAAGTATCGGCGAGACCCAGTACTTC | CASSSSIGETQYF
NA | TRBJ1-3 | many | TRBV5-1 | TGCGCCAGCAGCGAGGGGTTATACTCTGGAAACACCATATATTTT | CASSEGLYSGNTIYF
TRBD2 | TRBJ2-3 | NA | TRBV9 | TGTGCCAGCAGCGGACCTCGACTGACTAGCGGGGGGGCAGATACGCAGTATTTT | CASSGPRLTSGGADTQYF
NA | TRBJ2-3 | few | TRBV4-1 | TGCGCCAGCAGCCAGGGGGAGTTTATCCCGCAGTATTTT | CASSQGEFIPQYF
TRBD1 | TRBJ1-1 | NA | TRBV29-1 | TGCAGCGTTGATCGAGGGGGCATGGGAACTGAAGCTTTCTTT | CSVDRGGMGTEAFF
NA | TRBJ2-1 | NA | TRBV19 | TGTGCCAGTAGTAGCCTCTGGCCCGGCAATGAGCAGTTCTTC | CASSSLWPGNEQFF
TRBD1 | TRBJ1-2 | NA | TRBV10-3 | TGTGCCATCACCCCGGACAGGGATCTCTATGGCTACACCTTC | CAITPDRDLYGYTF
TRBD2 | TRBJ2-2 | few | TRBV10-3 | TGTGCCATGGGACTAGCGGGGGGGACCGGGGAGCTGTTTTTT | CAMGLAGGTGELFF